In its sample, the clone carrying this T cell receptor (beta chain) is medium-sized. The sample belongs to a study of T cell changes during pregnancy in multiple sclerosis. TCRdb's table, derived via immunoSEQ multiplex PCR, lists solely in-frame clones and lacks some. This sample has about 20,000 clones; 70% to 90% occur once, and the top ten carry 20%. The V and J ends lost 2 bases and 6 bases respectively, with 17 bases between them. CDR1 is MNHEY and CDR2 is SMNVEV in the germline V gene (reference sequence). This CDR3 region has 15 residues. The chain recombines TRBV27 with TRBJ2-7; D is possibly TRBD1 (5 bases). The TCR sequence derives from a female donor in good health, enrolled as a control in a pregnancy study. This specimen consisted of CD8+ T cells from peripheral blood mononuclear cells, obtained after pregnancy. The CDR3 here is CASSLGSGKYGEQYF. CDR3 in DNA: TGTGCCAGCAGTTTAGGGTCAGGGAAATATGGCGAGCAGTACTTC.